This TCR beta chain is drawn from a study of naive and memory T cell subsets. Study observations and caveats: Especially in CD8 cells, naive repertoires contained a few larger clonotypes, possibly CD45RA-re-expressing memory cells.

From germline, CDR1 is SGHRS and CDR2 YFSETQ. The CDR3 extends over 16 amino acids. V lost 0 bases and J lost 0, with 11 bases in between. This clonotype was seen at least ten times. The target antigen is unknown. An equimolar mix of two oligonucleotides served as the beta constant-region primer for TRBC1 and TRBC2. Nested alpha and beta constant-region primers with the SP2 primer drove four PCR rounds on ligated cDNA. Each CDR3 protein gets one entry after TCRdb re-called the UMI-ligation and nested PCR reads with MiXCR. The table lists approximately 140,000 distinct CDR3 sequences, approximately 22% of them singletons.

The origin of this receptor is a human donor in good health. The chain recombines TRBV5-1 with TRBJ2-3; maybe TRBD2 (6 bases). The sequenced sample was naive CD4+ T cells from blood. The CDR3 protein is CASSLDGGASTDTQYF. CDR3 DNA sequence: TGCGCCAGCAGCTTGGACGGCGGGGCTAGCACAGATACGCAGTATTTT.